The text below deals with one TCR beta chain. What antigen it recognizes has not been identified. No base quality values were provided; no much bigger clone lies one nucleotide off. The germline V gene yields SGDLS for CDR1 and YYNGEE for CDR2. Including the terminal cysteine and phenylalanine, the CDR3 comprises 17 residues. The read is trimmed to its CDR3 DNA, 51 bases read in frame from base 1. At the junction V is shortened by 4 bases and J by 2 bases, with 18 bases in between. TCRbeta CDR3 regions were amplified from genomic DNA using the immunoSEQ Assay, a bias-controlled multiplex PCR. Turning to the authors' computational methods: The number of nucleated cells in each sample was estimated from the amplification of reference gene primers within the assay. Sequence reads were collapsed and filtered to measure the absolute abundance of every unique TCRbeta CDR3 rearrangement. For each sample, productive Simpson clonality was calculated as the square root of Simpson's diversity index across productive rearrangements. This is the immuneACCESS table as TCRdb keeps it, with only in-frame sequences that have V and J called. A part of the clones is gone; compared with another copy, unresolved V genes explain less than half, and the rest is unexplained. The DNA gave D and trimming, while V, J and clone size come from that table. The sample table lists about 160,000 clones, roughly 87% of them with a count of one. The ten largest clonotypes hold less than 5% of the sample.

These data belong to a study of blood T cell repertoires in COVID-19 (dated by TCRdb to the early 2020s). Study-wide context: The collaborator samples originated in the United States, Italy and Spain and spanned the acute and convalescent phases of COVID-19. The prospective study material was composed of cDNA or gDNA derived from T cells, B-cell-depleted T cells, or PBMCs. The dataset comprised deeply sampled blood TCRbeta repertoires from subjects exposed to, actively infected with, or recovered from COVID-19. The repertoires were released in a freely available public database intended as a resource for research on the immune response to SARS-CoV-2. The samples were drawn from two sources: the first 160 participants of the ongoing ImmuneRACE study, and 950 to 1,500 subjects contributed by 6 global collaborators. The sample metadata nearly always contained a de-identified subject ID, COVID-19 status, age in years and sex. Where HLA class I and class II types were available, the types were taken from metadata supplied by the sample provider, not from assay-based typing.

The full study reports these points: How much clinical and demographic metadata was included differed by source and by participant, and the metadata was provided uncurated.

Samples from volunteer blood donors who had recovered from COVID-19 were contributed by a second Seattle source. The collaborating institutions used their own protocols to collect whole blood in K2EDTA tubes. Collaborator samples were shipped for TCRbeta analysis as frozen whole blood, isolated PBMCs, or DNA extracted from either sample type. The sequenced sample consisted of peripheral blood. The TCR was taken from a woman aged 55-70 years who had recovered from COVID-19. This sequence uses TRBV9 and TRBJ2-2, with the D segment identity uncertain. The DNA reads as follows: TGTGCCAGCAGCCCCCTGAGAGTCGTCCTCAACACCGGGGAGCTGTTTTTT. It encodes CASSPLRVVLNTGELFF.